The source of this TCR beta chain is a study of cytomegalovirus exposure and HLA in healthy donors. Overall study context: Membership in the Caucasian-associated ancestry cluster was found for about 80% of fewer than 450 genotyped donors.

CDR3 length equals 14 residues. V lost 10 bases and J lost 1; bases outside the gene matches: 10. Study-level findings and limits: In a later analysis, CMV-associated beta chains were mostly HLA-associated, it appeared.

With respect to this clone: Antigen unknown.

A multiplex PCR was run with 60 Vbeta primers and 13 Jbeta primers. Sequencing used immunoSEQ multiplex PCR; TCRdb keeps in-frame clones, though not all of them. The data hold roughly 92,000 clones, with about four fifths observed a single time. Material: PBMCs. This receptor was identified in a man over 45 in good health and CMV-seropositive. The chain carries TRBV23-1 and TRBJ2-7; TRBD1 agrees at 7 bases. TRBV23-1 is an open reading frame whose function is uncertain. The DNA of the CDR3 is TGCGCCACCCCCTTTGGACAGGCATCCTACGAGCAGTACTTC. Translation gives CATPFGQASYEQYF.